Here is one TCR beta chain with its context. Germline V gives CDR1 SGHAT, CDR2 FQNNGV. This CDR3 has 15 residues. Scientists made TCR beta libraries using UMI-labeled 5' RACE. Authors' processing steps: In each TCR beta library, there were between roughly 2,900 and 18,000 functional CDR3 beta clonotypes. TCRdb re-called the 5' RACE reads, yielding one record per CDR3 amino acid sequence without DNA. The V and J calls were not made by the authors but by TCRdb's processing. This sample's clone table lists some 9,000 distinct CDR3 sequences. The entry originates in a study of human CD8 memory T cell subsets. CD8+ T cells were isolated by negative magnetic selection. The authors obtained RNA from duplicate vials, each holding approximately 150,000 sorted CD8+ T cells, for every subset.

V usage is TRBV11-2 and J usage is TRBJ1-5. The source of this sequence is a human donor in good health. Sequenced sample: CD8+ T cells from PBMCs. The chain's CDR3 is CASSRTENSNQPQHF.